This is a list of T cell receptor beta chains from one sample in a study of T cells in Graves' hyperthyroidism and ophthalmopathy. TCRdb analysed the multiplex PCR reads with MiXCR anew, one entry per CDR3 protein. Among about 410,000 distinct CDR3 sequences listed, approximately 14% were seen once. Sequencing was done on a sample of blood. The receptor source for this set is a man aged 18-30 years with Graves' ophthalmopathy. The CDR3 runs from the conserved cysteine through the conserved F or W. The order of the fields is CDR3 DNA, CDR3 protein, D gene, clone size, V gene, J gene. A D gene is named only where the DNA matches it firmly. The listing skips clone size in some rows; elsewhere it reads once, few, many or a size class.

CDR3nt: TGTGCCACGAAGAGGGGGGGTGAAAAACTGTTTTTT; CDR3aa: CATKRGGEKLFF; d_gene: NA; abundance: many; v_gene: TRBV2; j_gene: TRBJ1-4
CDR3nt: TGTGCCAGCAGCCAAGACGGTGCCGGGGCGATCACTGAAGCTTTCTTT; CDR3aa: CASSQDGAGAITEAFF; d_gene: NA; abundance: many; v_gene: TRBV14; j_gene: TRBJ1-1
CDR3nt: TGTGCCAGCAGTCCCTCCCTGGCGGGGAGCTCTGGAAACACCATATATTTT; CDR3aa: CASSPSLAGSSGNTIYF; d_gene: NA; abundance: NA; v_gene: TRBV6-1; j_gene: TRBJ1-3
CDR3nt: TGCGCCAGCAGCTTGGCTCCCACAGGGGGGGGCACTGAAGCTTTCTTT; CDR3aa: CASSLAPTGGGTEAFF; d_gene: TRBD1; abundance: many; v_gene: TRBV5-1; j_gene: TRBJ1-1
CDR3nt: TGTGCCTGGGGGACTAGCGGGGTAGTGACGCAGTTCTTC; CDR3aa: CAWGTSGVVTQFF; d_gene: TRBD2; abundance: many; v_gene: TRBV30; j_gene: TRBJ2-1
CDR3nt: TGCGCCAGCAGTGAGTCCGGAGGGACTGAACAGGGGAATACGCAGTATTTT; CDR3aa: CASSESGGTEQGNTQYF; d_gene: NA; abundance: many; v_gene: TRBV10-1; j_gene: TRBJ2-3
CDR3nt: TGTGCCAGCTCACCGGCGGGACACCTCTACGAGCAGTACTTC; CDR3aa: CASSPAGHLYEQYF; d_gene: NA; abundance: many; v_gene: TRBV18; j_gene: TRBJ2-7
CDR3nt: TGTGCCAGCAGTGACGTGGGACGGACCGGGGAGCTGTTTTTT; CDR3aa: CASSDVGRTGELFF; d_gene: NA; abundance: NA; v_gene: TRBV6-4; j_gene: TRBJ2-2
CDR3nt: TGTGCCTGGAGGCACGATACGCAGTATTTT; CDR3aa: CAWRHDTQYF; d_gene: NA; abundance: many; v_gene: TRBV30; j_gene: TRBJ2-3
CDR3nt: TGTGCCATCGGCTTGAGGAATGAGCAGTACTTC; CDR3aa: CAIGLRNEQYF; d_gene: NA; abundance: NA; v_gene: TRBV10-3; j_gene: TRBJ2-7
CDR3nt: TGTGCCAGCTCACTGGTCAATCAGCCCCAGCATTTT; CDR3aa: CASSLVNQPQHF; d_gene: NA; abundance: many; v_gene: TRBV18; j_gene: TRBJ1-5
CDR3nt: TGTGCCAGCAGCTTAGATTGGAGCGGGTCCAACACCGGGGAGCTGTTTTTT; CDR3aa: CASSLDWSGSNTGELFF; d_gene: NA; abundance: many; v_gene: TRBV11-2; j_gene: TRBJ2-2
CDR3nt: TGTGCCAGCAGTTCTGATAGCGGGAGTTTATCCCGAAGTTTGGAGCAGTTCTTC; CDR3aa: CASSSDSGSLSRSLEQFF; d_gene: TRBD2; abundance: NA; v_gene: TRBV28; j_gene: TRBJ2-1
CDR3nt: TGCAGCGTTGAAGCCCTCACCTCTGGAAACACCATATATTTT; CDR3aa: CSVEALTSGNTIYF; d_gene: NA; abundance: NA; v_gene: TRBV29-1; j_gene: TRBJ1-3
CDR3nt: TGTGCCAGCAGCCCTTACAGTAAAGAGACCCAGTACTTC; CDR3aa: CASSPYSKETQYF; d_gene: NA; abundance: NA; v_gene: TRBV27; j_gene: TRBJ2-5
CDR3nt: TGTGCCAGCAGCCAGACGGGGGGAACCGCTGTGCAAGAGACCCAGTACTTC; CDR3aa: CASSQTGGTAVQETQYF; d_gene: TRBD2; abundance: NA; v_gene: TRBV4-1; j_gene: TRBJ2-5
CDR3nt: TGTGCCAGCAGCCCAGGGCAGGGAACTCAGCCCCAGCATTTT; CDR3aa: CASSPGQGTQPQHF; d_gene: NA; abundance: NA; v_gene: TRBV12-3/TRBV12-4; j_gene: TRBJ1-5
CDR3nt: TGTGCCAGCAGCCAAGATACCCAGGCCTATGGCTACACCTTC; CDR3aa: CASSQDTQAYGYTF; d_gene: NA; abundance: many; v_gene: TRBV3-1; j_gene: TRBJ1-2
CDR3nt: TGTGCCAGTAGTGCAAGCCAGGGGGCCTATGGCTACACCTTC; CDR3aa: CASSASQGAYGYTF; d_gene: TRBD1; abundance: once; v_gene: TRBV19; j_gene: TRBJ1-2
CDR3nt: TGTGCCAGCAGTGAAGTCTATTCCTACGAGCAGTACTTC; CDR3aa: CASSEVYSYEQYF; d_gene: NA; abundance: many; v_gene: TRBV2; j_gene: TRBJ2-7
CDR3nt: TGCAGTGCCGGTGGGACAACTAATGAAAAACTGTTTTTT; CDR3aa: CSAGGTTNEKLFF; d_gene: NA; abundance: few; v_gene: TRBV20-1; j_gene: TRBJ1-4
CDR3nt: TGTGCCAGCAGTAAGACACTAAACTATGGCTACACCTTC; CDR3aa: CASSKTLNYGYTF; d_gene: NA; abundance: many; v_gene: TRBV12-3/TRBV12-4; j_gene: TRBJ1-2
CDR3nt: TGCGCCAGCAGCCCCCGGAGCGGGGGGGCCAGGCATGAGCAGTTCTTC; CDR3aa: CASSPRSGGARHEQFF; d_gene: TRBD2; abundance: many; v_gene: TRBV5-1; j_gene: TRBJ2-1
CDR3nt: TGTGCCAGCAGCTTATACGGGGAACTGGAAGAGACCCAGTACTTC; CDR3aa: CASSLYGELEETQYF; d_gene: NA; abundance: many; v_gene: TRBV7-8; j_gene: TRBJ2-5
CDR3nt: TGTGCCACCAGCCGCGGTAACTATGGCTACACCTTC; CDR3aa: CATSRGNYGYTF; d_gene: NA; abundance: NA; v_gene: TRBV15; j_gene: TRBJ1-2